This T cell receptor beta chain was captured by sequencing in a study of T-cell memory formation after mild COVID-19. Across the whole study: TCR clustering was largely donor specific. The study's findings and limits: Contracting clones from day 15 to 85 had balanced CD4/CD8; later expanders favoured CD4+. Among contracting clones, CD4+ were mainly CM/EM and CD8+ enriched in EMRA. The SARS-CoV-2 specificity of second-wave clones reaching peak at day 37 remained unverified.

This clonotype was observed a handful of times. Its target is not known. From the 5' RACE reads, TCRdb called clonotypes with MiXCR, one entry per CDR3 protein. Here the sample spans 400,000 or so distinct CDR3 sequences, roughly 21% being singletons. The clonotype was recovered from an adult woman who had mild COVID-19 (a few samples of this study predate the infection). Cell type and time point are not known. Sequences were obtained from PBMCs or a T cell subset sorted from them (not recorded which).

The CDR3 coding sequence is TGCGCCAGCAGTGACTCAGCGGGGGCCCACAATGAGCAGTTCTTC. Its protein product is CASSDSAGAHNEQFF. V usage is TRBV10-2 and J usage is TRBJ2-1; 8 positions match TRBD2. The CDR3 is 15 residues long. The germline V gene encodes CDR1 WSHSY and CDR2 SAAADI. The trim removed 3 bases at V and 5 bases at J, leaving 6 bases unmatched.